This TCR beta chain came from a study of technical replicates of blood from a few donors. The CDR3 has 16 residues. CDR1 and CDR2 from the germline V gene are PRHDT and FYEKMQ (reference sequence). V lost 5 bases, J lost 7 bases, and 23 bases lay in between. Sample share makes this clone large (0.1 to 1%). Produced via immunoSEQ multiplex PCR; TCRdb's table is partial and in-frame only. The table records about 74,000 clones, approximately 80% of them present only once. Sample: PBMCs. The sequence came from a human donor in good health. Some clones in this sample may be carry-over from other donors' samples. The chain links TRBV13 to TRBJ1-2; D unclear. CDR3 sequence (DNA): TGTGCCAGCAGCCCCAGACGGCTCGGGGAAGTAGCTGGCTACACCTTC. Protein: CASSPRRLGEVAGYTF.